This TCR beta chain was found in a study of OX40 agonist ivuxolimab in advanced cancers. For the study at large: Participants, approximately 83% male, averaged about 56 years of age, ranging from roughly 23 to 80. A history of anti-PD-1, anti-PD-L1 or anti-CTLA-4 therapy was acceptable, and 30% to 45% had some.

This clone was seen a few times. Its antigen remains unidentified. Trimming stripped 4 bases from V and 1 base from J, with 13 bases between. From germline, CDR1 is SGHNT and CDR2 YYREEE (reference sequence). This CDR3 is 15 amino acids long. The repertoire was sequenced with immunoSEQ multiplex PCR; TCRdb's copy has only in-frame clones and lacks some. The table has about 69,000 clones, around 80% seen once. Study findings and constraints: Some patients who did not respond also had low normalized T-cell clonal expansion.

The specimen was CD4+ or CD8+ T cells sorted from blood, collected in a trial of the OX40 agonist ivuxolimab. The rearrangement joins TRBV5-4 to TRBJ2-3, with D perhaps matching TRBD1 (6 bases). The TCR sequence derives from an adult with an advanced solid tumor such as melanoma, head and neck, liver or kidney cancer. The CDR3, as DNA: TGTGCCAGCAGCCCTGGACAGTTTGGCACAGATACGCAGTATTTT. This sequence encodes CASSPGQFGTDTQYF.